A single count supports the clone carrying this T cell receptor (beta chain). This record comes from a study of shared clonotypes between healthy human individuals. The data were produced by immunoSEQ multiplex PCR, yet TCRdb's version contains in-frame clones alone and is incomplete. The repertoire consists of hundreds of thousands of clones, with roughly 77% occurring once and the leading ten covering roughly 13%. There are 16 residues in the CDR3. Trimming took 6 bases from V and 5 from J; bases not matched to a gene: 10. Per the germline V gene, CDR1 is MNHNY and CDR2 is SVGAGI (reference sequence).

The TCR originated in a woman between 40 and 55 years old in good health. Some clones in this sample may be carry-over from other donors' samples. V and J are TRBV6-6 and TRBJ1-2; 12 positions agree with TRBD1. The source material was PBMCs. CDR3 sequence reads: CASRPPGQGARYGYTF. For the CDR3, the DNA is TGTGCCAGCAGACCACCGGGACAGGGGGCCAGATATGGCTACACCTTC.